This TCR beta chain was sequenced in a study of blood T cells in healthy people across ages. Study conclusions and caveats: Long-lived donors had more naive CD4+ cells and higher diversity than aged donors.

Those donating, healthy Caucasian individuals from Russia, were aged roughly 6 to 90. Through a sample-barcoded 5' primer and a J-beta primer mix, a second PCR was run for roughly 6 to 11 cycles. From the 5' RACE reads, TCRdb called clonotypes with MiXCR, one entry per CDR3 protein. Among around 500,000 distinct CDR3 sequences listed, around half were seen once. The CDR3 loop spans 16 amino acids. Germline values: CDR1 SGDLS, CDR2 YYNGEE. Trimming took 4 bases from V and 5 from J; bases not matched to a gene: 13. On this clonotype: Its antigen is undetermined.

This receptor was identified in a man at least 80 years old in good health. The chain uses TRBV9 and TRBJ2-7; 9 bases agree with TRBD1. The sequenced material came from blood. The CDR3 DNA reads TGTGCCAGCAGCACCTATCCGGGACAGGGACGGAACGAGCAGTACTTC. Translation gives CASSTYPGQGRNEQYF.